The clone carrying this TCR beta chain was seen just once. Total RNA amounts of at least 5 micrograms were extracted per sample. The second PCR ran about 7 to 12 cycles with a sample-barcoded 5' primer and J-beta primers. TCRdb recomputed calls from the 5' RACE reads with MiXCR, one row per CDR3 protein. The sample lists about 810,000 distinct CDR3 sequences, under 40% occurring once. This entry is derived from a study of blood T cells in healthy people across ages. CDR1 is KGHDR and CDR2 is SFDVKD in the germline V gene. The CDR3 is made up of 13 amino acids. Trimming cost V 4 bases and J 15 bases, with 18 bases left between them.

The genes are TRBV24-1 and TRBJ2-1; possibly TRBD2 for D (5 bases). This receptor was identified in a young man in good health. Specimen: blood. CDR3 loop: CATSDEDPGGRFF. The DNA for the CDR3 is TGTGCCACCAGTGACGAAGACCCCGGAGGAAGGTTCTTC.